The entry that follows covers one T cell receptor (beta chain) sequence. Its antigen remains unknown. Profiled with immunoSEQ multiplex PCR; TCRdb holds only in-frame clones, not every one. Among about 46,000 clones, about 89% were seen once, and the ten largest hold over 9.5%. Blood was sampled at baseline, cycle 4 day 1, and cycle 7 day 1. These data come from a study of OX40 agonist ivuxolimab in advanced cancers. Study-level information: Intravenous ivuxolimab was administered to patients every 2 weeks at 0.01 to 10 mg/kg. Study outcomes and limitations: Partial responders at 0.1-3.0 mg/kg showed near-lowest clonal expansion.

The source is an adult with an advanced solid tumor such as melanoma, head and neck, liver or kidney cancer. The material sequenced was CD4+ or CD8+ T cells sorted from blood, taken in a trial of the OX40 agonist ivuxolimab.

CDR3 nucleotide sequence: TGTGCCAGCACCCATCAGCCCCAGCATTTT. Its translation: CASTHQPQHF. The chain is built from TRBV6-6 and TRBJ1-5; D uncertain. The V end lost 7 bases, the J end lost 5 bases, and 3 bases lay between the germline ends. Germline-derived CDR1 and CDR2 are MNHNY and SVGAGI (reference sequence). The CDR3 has 10 amino acids.